In this sample, the clone carrying this TCR beta chain turned up once. No antigen is known for it. Arm-PCR with iRepertoire HTBI primers amplified the CDR3 regions for these TCR beta libraries. TCRdb called the multiplex PCR reads again in MiXCR, with one record for every CDR3 protein. Here the sample spans about 470,000 distinct CDR3 sequences, about 20% being singletons. The source of the sample is a study of regulatory T cells in long-lasting Graves disease. In the study overall: Persistence in Graves' disease required over 5 years of antithyroid drugs plus positive TSH receptor antibodies.

Time point given: persistent/refractory GD, antithyroid drugs over 5 years with positive TRAb. After RNA was extracted from PBMCs, the TCR library was made from it. EDTA tubes received around 10 milliliters of drawn peripheral blood. Whole-study findings and limits: Patients whose Graves' disease persisted exhibited lower TCR diversity than those newly diagnosed. Possibly, too few samples lowered accuracy.

This clonotype originated in a female donor with Graves disease. The source was peripheral blood mononuclear cells (PBMCs), collected when the disease was refractory, from a patient treated with antithyroid drugs.

The CDR3 DNA is TGCAGCGTTGAGAGAAGCTCCTACAATGAGCAGTTCTTC. The encoded protein is CSVERSSYNEQFF. The chain couples TRBV29-1 to TRBJ2-1, with no clear D. Germline lookup yields CDR1 SQVTM and CDR2 ANQGSEA. V lost 3 bases and J lost 0, with 6 bases in between. The CDR3 is 13 amino acids.